What follows are 20 T cell receptor beta chains derived from one specimen sequenced in a study of cytomegalovirus exposure and HLA in healthy donors. The PCR made use of 60 Vbeta and 13 Jbeta primers. Profiled with immunoSEQ multiplex PCR; TCRdb holds only in-frame clones, not every one. The sample yields about 98,000 clones, 77% seen once. The sequencing sample was made of PBMCs. These receptors all stem from a male donor in good health and CMV-seropositive.

The chain combines TRBV15 with TRBJ2-3; 14 bases are a match to TRBD2. The CDR3 runs to 20 residues. V trimming: 3 bases; J trimming: 0 bases; junction bases outside the gene matches: 11. The germline CDR1 and CDR2 sequences are LNHNV and YYDKDF (reference sequence). CDR3 sequence (DNA): TGTGCCACCAGCAGCATGACTAGCGGGAGGGATTATACTAGCACAGATACGCAGTATTTT. This encodes CATSSMTSGRDYTSTDTQYF.

In this sample, this clone turned up once. The chain combines TRBV28 with TRBJ2-7; a possible D gene is TRBD1 (5 bases). Germline V gives CDR1 MDHEN, CDR2 SYDVKM. CDR3 length: 15 residues. Between the trimmed V and J ends, which lost 6 bases and 1 base, there was a span of 16 bases. CDR3 protein: CASSPRQGRSYEQYF. CDR3 DNA: TGTGCCAGCAGCCCCAGGCAGGGTAGGTCCTACGAGCAGTACTTC.

The chain recombines TRBV7-3 with TRBJ2-1; D perhaps matches TRBD2 (5 bases). The CDR3 runs 13 residues. V was shortened by 4 bases and J by 8 bases, with 12 bases between the two germline ends. Germline assignment: CDR1 SGHTA and CDR2 FQGTGA. CDR3 sequence (DNA): TGTGCCAGCAGCTCCCCTAATAGCGATGAGCAGTTCTTC. Protein: CASSSPNSDEQFF.

CDR3 bases: TGTGCCAGCAGCGGACTAGGTAGGACATCTTCCAATCAGCCCCAGCATTTT. Translation gives CASSGLGRTSSNQPQHF. The J gene is TRBJ1-5, the V gene TRBV21-1. TRBV21-1 is deemed a pseudogene. This CDR3 has 17 amino acids.

In nucleotides, the CDR3 is TGCAGCGGCCGCCGTGAGTACACCGGGGAGCTGTTTTTT. Its translation: CSGRREYTGELFF. This chain connects TRBV29-1 to TRBJ2-2, with D unclear. The germline V gene encodes CDR1 SQVTM and CDR2 ANQGSEA. The CDR3 spans 13 residues. Trimming left V 7 bases short and J 3 bases short, with 12 bases between.

The CDR3 sequence is CASSLGTYYEQYF. CDR3 nucleotide sequence: TGCGCCAGCAGCTTGGGGACATACTACGAGCAGTACTTC. This chain joins TRBV5-1 and TRBJ2-7, with D possibly TRBD1 on 5 matching bases. Germline-derived CDR1 and CDR2 are SGHRS and YFSETQ. V was cut by 0 bases and J by 3 bases, with 7 bases left in between. The CDR3 consists of 13 residues.

The chain combines TRBV7-2 with TRBJ2-5; 9 bases map to TRBD2. The V segment lost 1 base and the J segment 5 bases; nucleotides outside the gene matches: 14. The V gene's germline CDR1 is SGHTA and CDR2 FQGNSA. The CDR3 sequence is 18 residues long. The CDR3 DNA follows: TGTGCCAGCAGCTTAGAGTTTCACGGCGGGGGGGTCCAGGAGACCCAGTACTTC. This encodes CASSLEFHGGGVQETQYF.

There are a few counts of this clone. The CDR3 DNA sequence: TGCGCCAGCAGCCAGGACAGGGGGCCCACCGTTGGGGGGGCCAACGTCCTGACTTTC. Protein product: CASSQDRGPTVGGANVLTF. The rearrangement uses TRBV4-1 and TRBJ2-6, with 11 bases lining up with TRBD1. Germline-derived CDR1 and CDR2 are MGHRA and YSYEKL. The trim removed 3 bases at V and 4 bases at J, leaving 11 bases unmatched. This CDR3 has 19 amino acids.

This clone was counted a few times. This rearrangement joins TRBV7-2 to TRBJ1-1; possible D gene TRBD1, 5 bases. V was pared by 4 bases and J by 2 bases, with 11 bases between. The CDR3 runs 14 residues. Germline V gives CDR1 SGHTA, CDR2 FQGNSA. The CDR3 DNA follows: TGTGCCAGCAGCTCGGGACTTAGAAACACTGAAGCTTTCTTT. Translating it yields CASSSGLRNTEAFF.

The V gene is TRBV5-4, the J gene TRBJ2-1; unclear D gene. CDR3 length: 12 amino acids. CDR1 is SGHNT and CDR2 is YYREEE in the germline V gene (reference sequence). V was shortened by 4 bases and J by 9 bases, with 11 bases between the two germline ends. The CDR3 DNA is TGTGCCAGCAGCCAGGATGTGAGTGAGCAGTTCTTC. Its protein product is CASSQDVSEQFF.

This chain joins TRBV9 and TRBJ2-2, with 11 nucleotides matching TRBD2. CDR1 is SGDLS and CDR2 is YYNGEE in the germline V gene. The J segment lost 6 bases and the V segment lost 0 bases, leaving 4 bases of the junction unmatched. This CDR3 contains 16 residues. The CDR3 is CASSVELAGAPGELFF. DNA of the CDR3: TGTGCCAGCAGCGTAGAACTAGCGGGAGCCCCCGGGGAGCTGTTTTTT.

A single count supports this clone. The chain carries TRBV7-6 and TRBJ2-1, with D possibly being TRBD1 (5 bases). Trimming cost V 0 bases and J 0 bases, with 6 bases left between them. The germline CDR1 and CDR2 sequences are SGHVS and FNYEAQ. CDR3 length: 15 amino acids. CDR3 in DNA: TGTGCCAGCAGCTTAGCAGGGGCCTCCTACAATGAGCAGTTCTTC. It translates to CASSLAGASYNEQFF. Combining the CDR3 with reference TRBV7-6 and TRBJ2-1 gives the whole variable domain GAGVSQSPRYKVTKRGQDVALRCDPISGHVSLYWYRQALGQGPEFLTYFNYEAQQDKSGLPNDRFSAERPEGSISTLTIQRTEQRDSAMYRCASSLAGASYNEQFFGPGTRLTVL.

J is TRBJ1-2 and V is TRBV28; 8 bases agree with TRBD1. The germline CDR1 and CDR2 sequences are MDHEN and SYDVKM. This CDR3 region has 13 residues. Trimming took 6 bases from V and 4 from J; bases not matched to a gene: 4. Here the CDR3 reads CASSPTGAYGYTF. The CDR3 DNA sequence: TGTGCCAGCAGCCCGACAGGGGCCTATGGCTACACCTTC.

The rearrangement links TRBV28 to TRBJ2-7; 8 bases agree with TRBD1. This CDR3 is 14 amino acids long. V trimming: 5 bases; J trimming: 3 bases; junction bases outside the gene matches: 6. Germline-derived CDR1 and CDR2 are MDHEN and SYDVKM. The DNA of the CDR3 is TGTGCCAGCAGTCTCACAGGGGGAAACTACGAGCAGTACTTC. Its protein product is CASSLTGGNYEQYF.

This chain's CDR3 is CAWGGSPGQGVKPQHF. CDR3 coding DNA: TGTGCCTGGGGGGGCTCCCCGGGACAGGGGGTAAAGCCCCAGCATTTT. J is TRBJ1-5 and V is TRBV30; 11 bases are shared with TRBD1. The CDR3 is 16 amino acids. Trimming at V came to 5 bases and at J to 8 bases, leaving 14 bases not matched to a gene. CDR1 is GTSNPN, CDR2 SVGIG, per germline (reference sequence).

CDR3 region: CASSLAGGISGANVLTF. CDR3 nucleotide sequence: TGTGCCAGCAGTCTAGCGGGAGGGATCTCTGGGGCCAACGTCCTGACTTTC. The rearrangement links TRBV7-3 to TRBJ2-6, with 12 nucleotides matching TRBD2. The V and J ends lost 6 bases and 0 bases, in that order; junction bases with no gene match: 3. The germline CDR1 and CDR2 sequences are SGHTA and FQGTGA. This CDR3 region has 17 residues.

The chain combines TRBV6-5 with TRBJ2-7; maybe TRBD2 (6 bases). V lost 6 bases and J 2 bases, leaving 14 bases between the germline ends. The CDR3 totals 14 residues. CDR1 MNHEY and CDR2 SVGAGI come from the germline V gene. The CDR3, as DNA: TGTGCCAGCAGAAGACCCGGGGGAACCTACGAGCAGTACTTC. It specifies CASRRPGGTYEQYF.

This clone was seen more than once but under ten times. The rearrangement uses TRBV18 and TRBJ1-5; D gene ambiguous. Germline V gene sequence: CDR1 KGHSH, CDR2 LQKENI. Trimming removed 1 base at V and 0 bases at J, with 4 bases between. This CDR3 is 14 amino acids long. The CDR3: CASSPRNSNQPQHF. CDR3 nucleotide sequence: TGTGCCAGCTCACCACGTAATAGCAATCAGCCCCAGCATTTT.

In its sample, this clone was seen once. V and J are TRBV7-2 and TRBJ1-2, with TRBD1 as a possible D gene (6 bases). The germline V and J ends were trimmed by 6 bases and 0 bases, with 11 bases remaining between them. Germline V gives CDR1 SGHTA, CDR2 FQGNSA. This CDR3 is built from 14 residues. The CDR3 loop reads CASSPYRANYGYTF. The CDR3 bases are TGTGCCAGCAGTCCGTACAGGGCTAACTATGGCTACACCTTC.

The V gene is TRBV5-1, the J gene TRBJ2-5; 8 positions agree with TRBD1. The J call may be mistaken, given a closer DNA end match to TRBJ2-7. The germline gives CDR1 SGHRS, CDR2 YFSETQ. This CDR3 is 15 amino acids long. CDR3 sequence: CASSPPWTGSHEQYF. Here the CDR3 DNA reads TGCGCCAGCAGCCCCCCATGGACAGGGTCCCACGAGCAGTACTTC.